The rows below give T cell receptor beta chains drawn from one sample of a study of blood T cell repertoires in COVID-19. The data were produced by immunoSEQ multiplex PCR, yet TCRdb's version contains in-frame clones alone and is incomplete. The data contain 210,000 or so clones, around 80% of them seen just once; the ten biggest clones take up less than 3.5%. Sequenced: peripheral blood. The receptors come from a man in his fifties or sixties with active or convalescent COVID-19. Both conserved end residues are part of each CDR3. The D gene is left open where the match is weak. Clone size, where shown, is once, few, many, or a class for clones that have expanded.

d_call j_call v_call clone_size cdr3_aa cdr3_nt
- TRBJ2-3 TRBV5-4 - CASTLGASTDTQYF TGTGCCAGCACCCTGGGGGCTAGCACAGATACGCAGTATTTT
- TRBJ1-2 TRBV29-1 - CSVEKGAEFYGYTF TGCAGCGTTGAAAAAGGGGCCGAATTCTATGGCTACACCTTC
TRBD1 TRBJ2-7 TRBV5-6 few CASSPATGDIYEQYF TGTGCCAGCAGTCCCGCGACAGGGGATATCTACGAGCAGTACTTC
TRBD2 TRBJ2-3 TRBV11-2 once CASSSGLVRNTDTQYF TGTGCCAGCAGCTCAGGACTAGTCAGAAACACAGATACGCAGTATTTT
- TRBJ1-1 TRBV2 - CASMERVNTEAFF TGTGCCAGCATGGAGCGGGTGAACACTGAAGCTTTCTTT
- TRBJ1-1 TRBV29-1 - CSVEDAGRDTEAFF TGCAGCGTTGAAGATGCAGGCAGGGACACTGAAGCTTTCTTT
- TRBJ2-2 TRBV5-1 - CASSLDTGTGELFF TGCGCCAGCAGCTTGGATACGGGCACCGGGGAGCTGTTTTTT
- TRBJ2-1 TRBV5-1 - CASSFDISSYNEQFF TGCGCCAGCAGCTTCGACATCAGCTCCTACAATGAGCAGTTCTTC
TRBD1 TRBJ1-2 TRBV30 - CAWRDRGLGANYGYTF TGTGCCTGGAGAGACAGGGGGCTGGGGGCTAACTATGGCTACACCTTC
- TRBJ1-2 TRBV28 - CATYSLNYGYTF TGTGCCACCTACAGCCTCAACTATGGCTACACCTTC
TRBD2 TRBJ2-1 TRBV5-4 - CASSPGGGGRSNEQFF TGTGCCAGCAGCCCCGGGGGGGGCGGGAGGTCTAATGAGCAGTTCTTC
TRBD1 TRBJ1-1 TRBV20-1 - CSASDQGASGTEAFF TGCAGTGCTAGTGATCAGGGGGCGAGCGGGACTGAAGCTTTCTTT
TRBD1 TRBJ1-1 TRBV19 - CASSISRDRGWNTEAFF TGTGCCAGTAGTATATCCCGGGACAGGGGCTGGAACACTGAAGCTTTCTTT
- TRBJ1-2 TRBV9 - CASSAGAIYGYTF TGTGCCAGCAGTGCTGGGGCTATCTATGGCTACACCTTC
TRBD2 TRBJ2-5 TRBV28 - CASSLSGLAGALKETQYF TGTGCCAGCAGTTTGTCCGGACTAGCGGGAGCACTGAAAGAGACCCAGTACTTC
TRBD1 TRBJ1-6 TRBV28 - CASSLGQGVSPLHF TGTGCCAGCAGTTTGGGACAGGGGGTTTCACCCCTCCACTTT
TRBD1 TRBJ1-1 TRBV9 - CASSVAPGGTEAFF TGTGCCAGCAGCGTAGCCCCAGGGGGCACGGAAGCTTTCTTT
TRBD1 TRBJ1-2 TRBV7-8 - CASSLGQALGGYTF TGTGCCAGCAGCTTGGGACAGGCGTTGGGAGGCTACACCTTC
- TRBJ1-2 TRBV5-6 - CASSLRGGYTF TGTGCCAGCAGCCTGCGGGGGGGCTACACCTTC
TRBD2 TRBJ2-5 TRBV11-2 - CASSPFPSGGEETQYF TGTGCCAGCAGCCCCTTTCCCAGCGGGGGGGAAGAGACCCAGTACTTC
TRBD1 TRBJ1-6 TRBV28 - CASNRDRNSPLHF TGTGCCAGTAATCGGGACAGAAATTCACCCCTCCACTTT
- TRBJ2-3 TRBV7-9 - CASSSPVGSGSDTQYF TGTGCCAGCAGCTCTCCAGTGGGCTCGGGATCAGATACGCAGTATTTT
TRBD1 TRBJ1-5 TRBV10-3 - CAISAGTGDYSNQPQHF TGTGCCATCAGCGCCGGGACAGGGGACTATAGCAATCAGCCCCAGCATTTT
- TRBJ2-3 TRBV5-6 once CASSLKGVDTQYF TGTGCCAGCAGCTTGAAAGGGGTAGATACGCAGTATTTT
TRBD1 TRBJ1-1 TRBV6-5 few CASTTGGWTEAFF TGTGCCAGCACCACAGGGGGCTGGACTGAAGCTTTCTTT
- TRBJ1-2 TRBV28 - CASSRQEANYGYTF TGTGCCAGCAGCCGACAGGAAGCTAACTATGGCTACACCTTC
- TRBJ1-5 TRBV10-2 - CASSDSGGVRPQHF TGCGCCAGCAGTGACTCCGGCGGGGTAAGGCCCCAGCATTTT
- TRBJ1-2 TRBV5-8 - CASIVGTNRESSGYTF TGTGCCAGCATCGTGGGTACAAACAGGGAGTCTAGTGGCTACACCTTC
TRBD2 TRBJ2-5 TRBV28 - CASSLYATTSGSGETQYF TGTGCCAGCAGCCTTTATGCCACCACTAGCGGGAGTGGAGAGACCCAGTACTTC
- TRBJ2-7 TRBV5-1 - CASSQTGYSSYEQYF TGCGCCAGCAGCCAGACAGGCTACAGCTCCTACGAGCAGTACTTC
TRBD1 TRBJ1-1 TRBV5-1 - CASSSEDRVSEAFF TGCGCCAGCAGCTCGGAGGACAGGGTCTCTGAAGCTTTCTTT
- TRBJ2-7 TRBV6-5 - CASSYLDRAYEQYF TGTGCCAGCAGTTACCTTGACAGAGCCTACGAGCAGTACTTC
TRBD1 TRBJ1-1 TRBV18 - CASSNQQGMNTEAFF TGTGCCAGCTCAAATCAACAGGGGATGAACACTGAAGCTTTCTTT
TRBD1 TRBJ1-2 TRBV7-2 few CASSPGTGYGYTF TGTGCCAGCAGCCCCGGGACAGGGTATGGCTACACCTTC
TRBD1 TRBJ1-1 TRBV4-1 - CASSHPPGQGRMNTEAFF TGCGCCAGCAGCCATCCTCCGGGACAGGGCCGCATGAACACTGAAGCTTTCTTT
- TRBJ1-3 TRBV5-1 - CASSLQGGSGNTIYF TGCGCCAGCAGCTTACAGGGCGGCTCTGGAAACACCATATATTTT
- TRBJ1-1 TRBV21-1 - CASSMTGVMNTEAFF TGTGCCAGCAGTATGACAGGGGTAATGAACACTGAAGCTTTCTTT
- TRBJ1-1 TRBV6-5 - CASDRNTEAFF TGTGCCAGTGACAGAAACACTGAAGCTTTCTTT
- TRBJ1-4 TRBV24-1 - CATSDNRGNNEKLFF TGTGCCACCAGTGACAACCGGGGGAATAATGAAAAACTGTTTTTT
- TRBJ2-3 TRBV5-1 - CASSLEPSRTDTQYF TGCGCCAGCAGCTTGGAGCCATCTCGCACAGATACGCAGTATTTT
- TRBJ2-6 TRBV6-5 - CASRGSGANVLTF TGTGCCAGCCGGGGGTCTGGGGCCAACGTCCTGACTTTC
- TRBJ1-1 TRBV6-2/TRBV6-3 - CASSYEEGFLNTEAFF TGTGCCAGCAGTTACGAGGAGGGCTTCCTGAACACTGAAGCTTTCTTT
TRBD1 TRBJ1-1 TRBV29-1 few CSVGRGQNTEAFF TGCAGCGTTGGGAGGGGGCAGAACACTGAAGCTTTCTTT
TRBD1 TRBJ1-6 TRBV25-1 once CASRVTGARYNSPLHF TGTGCCAGCAGGGTGACAGGGGCGCGGTATAATTCACCCCTCCACTTT
TRBD1 TRBJ2-3 TRBV27 - CASSPAPGGRDTQYF TGTGCCAGCAGCCCCGCCCCAGGGGGCAGAGATACGCAGTATTTT
TRBD1 TRBJ2-5 TRBV3-1/TRBV3-2 - CASSPPGGQGETQYF TGTGCCAGCAGCCCTCCCGGGGGACAGGGAGAGACCCAGTACTTC
TRBD1 TRBJ2-7 TRBV9 once CASSVVTGDFYEQYF TGTGCCAGCAGCGTAGTTACAGGGGATTTCTACGAGCAGTACTTC
TRBD1 TRBJ1-1 TRBV6-6 once CASSFPQGVGSTEAFF TGTGCCAGCAGTTTCCCACAGGGGGTTGGGAGCACTGAAGCTTTCTTT
- TRBJ2-3 TRBV19 - CASSVDSSTDTQYF TGTGCCAGTAGTGTCGACAGTAGCACAGATACGCAGTATTTT
- TRBJ1-2 TRBV19 few CASSIAADLRYGYTF TGTGCCAGTAGTATCGCGGCTGACCTTCGGTATGGCTACACCTTC
- TRBJ1-2 TRBV9 - CASSAVGSYGYTF TGTGCCAGCAGCGCTGTGGGCTCTTATGGCTACACCTTC
- TRBJ1-2 TRBV25-1 - CASSEGAGPNYGYTF TGTGCCAGCAGTGAAGGGGCCGGACCTAACTATGGCTACACCTTC
TRBD2 TRBJ2-3 TRBV6-5 - CASTRGGGTDTQYF TGTGCCAGCACGCGGGGAGGGGGCACAGATACGCAGTATTTT
- TRBJ1-3 TRBV4-1 - CASSQAPRRIDTIYF TGCGCCAGCAGCCAAGCACCTAGGAGAATAGACACCATATATTTT
- TRBJ1-2 TRBV6-5 few CASAAGNYGYTF TGTGCCAGCGCTGCGGGGAACTATGGCTACACCTTC
- TRBJ2-1 TRBV12-3/TRBV12-4 - CASSGPREQFF TGTGCCAGCAGTGGCCCTAGGGAGCAGTTCTTC
- TRBJ1-5 TRBV7-8 once CASSLAVVGKGDQPQHF TGTGCCAGCAGCTTAGCGGTCGTAGGGAAGGGGGATCAGCCCCAGCATTTT
- TRBJ1-5 TRBV6-6 - CASSPSRQVQPQHF TGTGCCAGCAGCCCCTCCCGACAGGTTCAGCCCCAGCATTTT
TRBD2 TRBJ2-5 TRBV7-7 - CASSRTSGGVQETQYF TGTGCTAGCAGCCGGACTAGCGGGGGGGTGCAAGAGACCCAGTACTTC
TRBD2 TRBJ2-1 TRBV7-9 - CATGAGSRFF TGTGCCACAGGAGCGGGAAGCCGGTTCTTC